One T cell receptor (beta chain) is described in this entry. What antigen it recognizes has not been identified. Base qualities are not recorded, but no much larger clone differs from it by a single base. This entry belongs to a study of cytomegalovirus exposure and HLA in healthy donors (dated by TCRdb to 2015 to 2018). In the study overall: An earlier analysis of some 600 of the donors reported approximately 300 Gb of sequence data and roughly 120 million unique TCR beta sequences obtained from about 179 million T cells. Class I and class II HLA loci were covered by the typing at four-digit resolution. All discovery cohort repertoires had been generated on a single sequencing platform. The study was designed to test whether signatures of past pathogen exposure could be identified by cataloging public T cell receptors. In the later analysis, no new phenotypic data were used to find candidate immune exposures; instead, reliance was placed on TCR beta sequences and their occurrence across donors. Along with the roughly 670-subject first cohort, a separate validation cohort of over a hundred different subjects was used. About 280 gigabases of sequencing data and approximately 91 million unique TCR sequences made up an early release that covered several hundred HLA-typed donors. Genome-wide SNP genotypes for about 65% of the 666 donors were used in a later genetic analysis, which treated that subset as a discovery cohort. To predict cytomegalovirus infection status, the study combined high-throughput TCR immunosequencing, statistical association of individual TCRs with disease status, and machine learning. A handful of DR-DQ haplotypes were handled as single units for association and clustering because linkage in the cohort was strong. Typing coverage varied by locus: roughly 629-640 donors for A, B, C, DRB1 and DQB1; 500 to 550 for DQA1; about 590 for DPA1; 400 to 480 for DPB1. An earlier analysis of around 580 of the donors used high-throughput TCR beta sequencing to judge whether each TCR beta V gene segment behaved as functional or pseudogenic. Donor age, sex, ethnicity and CMV serostatus were collected together with the repertoire data. Among the roughly 400 genotyped donors, under 90% belonged to the genetic ancestry cluster associated with self-reported Caucasian donors. Across approximately 420 genotyped donors of the cohort, an average of 235,054 unique TCR beta nucleotide sequences per donor were sequenced, and 15% to 20% of those sequences were non-productive. To study patterns of TCR occurrence, a later analysis re-analyzed previously published TCR beta repertoires from 650 to 750 donors and added high-resolution HLA genotyping. The T cell repertoires of 666 subjects were profiled by immunosequencing and related to cytomegalovirus serostatus.

In total, roughly 670 healthy bone marrow donors made up the cohort. At the time of sampling, all cohort members were nominally healthy, though unrecorded immune exposures were likely present. The donor tested CMV seropositive and was one of the 289 seropositive cohort members. Every donor gave a peripheral blood sample, and the peripheral blood mononuclear cells from that sample were used for TCR beta sequencing. The Qiagen DNeasy Blood Extraction Kit was used to extract genomic DNA from the blood cell samples. On the study overall, not on this receptor specifically: A few of the identified cytomegalovirus-associated TCR beta chains were confirmed in vitro to be specific for cytomegalovirus antigens. Strong co-occurrence of HLA alleles, especially DR and DQ, made assigning TCR associations to individual alleles difficult. Because HLA typing was missing for some donors at each locus, association tests included only the typed subset. A group of highly shared sequence variants was considered likely to be a technical artifact of the sequencing pipeline. In a later analysis, several top co-occurrence clusters were reported to appear linked to parvovirus B19, influenza, CMV and Epstein-Barr virus. The authors suggested that the approach could potentially be generalized to other disease states and immunological phenotypes. In this cohort, only TCR beta chains were sequenced, and detectable features were limited by the absence of alpha or paired-chain data. Around 16 rarely observed V segments, including chromosome 9 orphons, were excluded from the earlier analysis of several hundred of the donors because counts were too low. In a later analysis, most CMV-associated TCR beta chains were found to appear HLA-restricted, with HLA associations seemingly driven largely by CMV exposure. At a false discovery rate of 0.05, a later analysis linked approximately 18,000 TCR beta sequences to specific HLA alleles. V-gene and J-gene trimming of TCR beta chains was associated with a missense DCLRE1C variant in a later genetic analysis, and the association was replicated in an independent cohort. Linkage disequilibrium might explain the correlated functional status among segregating V segments, but an unknown experimental factor could not be ruled out. Some IMGT-functional V segments, including TRBV6-2 and TRBV6-3, could not be distinguished by the 87-base-pair reads and were therefore excluded. Immune exposure information for the cohort was limited to CMV serostatus. In the study, about 150 TCR beta chains were listed as associated with cytomegalovirus. A later genetic analysis reported fewer N-insertions in productive TCRs among donors in an Asian-associated ancestry cluster than the roughly 700-donor mean. The presence/absence analyses assumed that sequencing depth was roughly uniform across donors, and that assumption may not be true. Most TCR sequences were seen in very few donors, while some public TCRs were found in many individuals. The classifier was reported to diagnose cytomegalovirus status with high specificity and sensitivity in both the original and validation cohorts. An earlier analysis of approximately 530 of the donors showed that most TCR beta V segments appeared in productive rearrangements either about 87% or about 30% of the time, which broadly matched IMGT annotations. In a later analysis, the rate of TCR association differed among HLA loci, with DRB1 alleles having the most associated TCRs and HLA-C alleles having the fewest. A further reported finding was that TCR beta sequences accurately predicted the HLA-A and HLA-B alleles for most subjects in the first cohort. In a later analysis, HLA-associated TCR beta chains showed more clonal expansion and lower generation probabilities than non-associated chains that were equally common.

The CDR3 runs 14 amino acids, cysteine and phenylalanine included. Kept here is only the CDR3 DNA, which spans 42 bases and is read in frame from base 1. V loses 6 bases, J loses 3 bases, and the germline ends lie 15 bases apart. The germline V gene provides CDR1 SNHLY and CDR2 FYNNEI. The method behind the library was the immunoSEQ multiplex PCR assay. A mixture of 60 forward primers for TCR Vbeta segments and 13 reverse primers for TCR Jbeta segments was used in the multiplex PCR. A multiplex PCR assay on genomic DNA amplified the CDR3 region of rearranged TCR beta genes. Amplified TCR beta libraries were sequenced as 87-base-pair reads on the Illumina HiSeq System. The authors processed their data as follows. Across the 666 repertoires, a later analysis counted tens of millions of unique TCR beta chains, 8.5 million to 12 million of which were shared by at least two donors. Raw reads were error-corrected and collapsed into unique sequences by a nearest-neighbor algorithm in which closely related sequences were merged to remove PCR and sequencing errors. V, D and J gene segments were assigned by aligning CDR3 sequences to IMGT reference sequences. For a sequence to be retained, a match of at least six nucleotides was required to both a V gene segment and a J gene segment. A rearrangement was called productive if the CDR3 had no stop codons and remained in frame with V and J, and every other rearrangement was called non-productive. Following IMGT convention, CDR3 was defined as the stretch from the second conserved V-encoded cysteine to the conserved J-encoded phenylalanine. In an earlier analysis of more than 550 of the donors, sequences lacking an unambiguous match to a single V gene segment were excluded. An earlier analysis of some 500 of the donors classified V segments as functional when productive rearrangements were above 56.7% and as segregating when the standard deviation between donors was above 5%. A statistical classification framework was built for diagnosing cytomegalovirus status from the catalog of TCR beta chain sequences. In a later analysis, V and J genes were assigned by comparing TCR nucleotide sequences against IMGT/GENE-DB human TR gene sequences. In a later analysis, CDR3 sequences and most-parsimonious VDJ recombination scenarios were assigned using the TCRdist pipeline. In a later analysis, each TCR beta chain was defined by its CDR3 amino acid sequence together with its V-gene family, and reads without a unique V-gene family were excluded. To address suspected cross-contamination and a sequencing artifact, a later analysis removed a few hundred highly shared, low-generation-probability nucleotide sequences. In a later analysis, a clonal expansion index was calculated for each public chain from normalized within-repertoire ranks of inferred template counts. A later analysis computed generation probabilities with a VDJ recombination model fitted to out-of-frame rearrangements, and checked the results against IGoR. In a later analysis, TCR-TCR, TCR-HLA and TCR-CMV co-occurrence was scored with hypergeometric tests, and a repertoire-size bias correction was applied to TCR pairs. A later analysis estimated false discovery rates by permuting HLA or CMV assignments 20 times. In a later analysis, co-occurring TCRs were grouped using DBSCAN, with TCRdist sequence similarity added in when clustering inside HLA-allele-positive subsets. Repertoires with fewer than 30,000 or more than 120,000 public chains, plus five repertoires with anomalous nucleotide sharing, were excluded from co-occurrence clustering. TCRdb stores this immuneACCESS table with in-frame sequences only. Part of the clones is absent; in the studies checked, under half of the shortfall reflects unresolved V genes, and no reason is known for the rest. V and J calls and clone size follow that table, whereas D and trimming were derived from the DNA. The sample table records roughly 100,000 clones; about 80% of these occur just once. The ten top clones hold roughly 5% of the sample.

Material: PBMCs. The sequence was collected from a female donor in good health and CMV-seropositive. The rearranged segments are TRBV2 and TRBJ2-7; the D gene is possibly TRBD1, with 6 bases matching. The bases are TGTGCCAGCAGACCGGACAGAGCCCTCTACGAGCAGTACTTC. Its translation reads: CASRPDRALYEQYF.